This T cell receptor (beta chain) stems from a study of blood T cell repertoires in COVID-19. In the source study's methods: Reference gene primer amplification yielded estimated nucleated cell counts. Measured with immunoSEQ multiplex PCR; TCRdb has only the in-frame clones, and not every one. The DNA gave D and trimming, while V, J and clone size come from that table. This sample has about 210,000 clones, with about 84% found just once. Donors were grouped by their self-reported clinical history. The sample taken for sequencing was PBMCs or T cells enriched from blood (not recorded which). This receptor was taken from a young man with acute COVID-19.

In DNA, the CDR3 is TGTGCCAGCACCCGGGGACAGGGGTATGGCTACACCTTC. It translates to CASTRGQGYGYTF. This chain connects TRBV27 to TRBJ1-2; 10 nucleotides match TRBD1. Germline loops: CDR1 MNHEY, CDR2 SMNVEV (reference sequence). CDR3 size: 13 residues. Trimming removed 7 bases from V and 5 bases from J; junction bases left unmatched: 4.